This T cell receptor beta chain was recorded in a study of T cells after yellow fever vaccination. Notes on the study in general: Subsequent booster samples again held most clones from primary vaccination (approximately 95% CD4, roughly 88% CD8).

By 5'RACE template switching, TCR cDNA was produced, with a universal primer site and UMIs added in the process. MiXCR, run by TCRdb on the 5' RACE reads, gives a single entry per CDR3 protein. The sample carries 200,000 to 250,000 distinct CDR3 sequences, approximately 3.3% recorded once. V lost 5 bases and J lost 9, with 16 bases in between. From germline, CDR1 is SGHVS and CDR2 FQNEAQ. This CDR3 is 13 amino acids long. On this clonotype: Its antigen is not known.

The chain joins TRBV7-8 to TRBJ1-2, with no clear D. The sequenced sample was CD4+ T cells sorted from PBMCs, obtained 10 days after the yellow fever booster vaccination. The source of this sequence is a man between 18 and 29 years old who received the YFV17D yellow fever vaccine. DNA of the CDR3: TGTGCCAGCAGCCCGGTGGACGAGACCCGCTACACCTTC. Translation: CASSPVDETRYTF.